The present T cell receptor beta chain was sequenced within a study of T cell responses to AZD1222 COVID-19 vaccine. Study-wide context: Pooled together were second doses at about 4 or about 12 weeks.

The trim removed 4 bases at V and 2 bases at J, leaving 6 bases unmatched. This CDR3 has 16 amino acids. CDR1 and CDR2 from the germline V gene are ENHRY and SYGVKD. The study's findings and limits: Compared with day 0, the breadth and depth of the Spike-specific TCR repertoire rose significantly after two doses of AZD1222. Repertoire samples came only from after the peak T cell response.

Method: immunoSEQ multiplex PCR; TCRdb's copy keeps in-frame clones and lacks some. Among about 120,000 clones, around 87% were seen once, and the ten largest hold 3% to 4%. As to this clone: Its matching antigen is unknown.

The receptor's source is an adult in good health. This chain connects TRBV10-3 to TRBJ2-7; TRBD2 matches at 12 bases. The sequencing here drew on peripheral blood, taken on day 0 of AZD1222 vaccination. The CDR3 here is CAISGTSGAIPYEQYF. For the CDR3, the DNA is TGTGCCATCAGTGGGACTAGCGGGGCCATCCCCTACGAGCAGTACTTC.